The 3 T cell receptor beta chains below come from one sample, sequenced in a study of vaccination effects on CD4 cells after COVID-19. Before sequencing, viral peptide pools were used by the ViraFEST assay to expand antigen-specific CD4+ T cells. When less than 12 days of culture had elapsed, CD4+ T cells were isolated. Vaccine recipients, nucleocapsid antibody negative, had no prior SARS-CoV-2 infection. TCRdb keeps only in-frame clones here, not all; method: immunoSEQ multiplex PCR. The profile covers some 68,000 clones, with over 70% appearing a single time and 12% taken by the ten largest. For these TCRs, the target antigens are not known. The sequences come from CD4+ T cells from PBMCs cultured with SARS-CoV-2 spike peptides, collected before COVID-19 vaccination. These receptors all stem from a human donor who received a COVID-19 vaccine.

This clone was picked up a small number of times. The CDR3 spells CASRIPGGLSYTF. The CDR3 DNA follows: TGTGCCAGCAGGATACCAGGAGGGCTGAGCTACACCTTC. The V call is TRBV6-5, the J call TRBJ1-2; D gene ambiguous. Trimming stripped 6 bases from V and 9 bases from J, with 17 bases between. The CDR3 extends over 13 amino acids. CDR1 and CDR2 from the germline V gene are MNHEY and SVGAGI.

This clone was recorded a few times. The rearrangement links TRBV5-6 to TRBJ1-4; D might be TRBD1 (5 bases). V shed 3 bases and J shed 13 bases, with 19 bases lying between them. Germline-derived CDR1 and CDR2 are SGHDT and YYEEEE. The CDR3 consists of 14 residues. CDR3 sequence: CASSSGTLTGGLFF. The CDR3 DNA follows: TGTGCCAGCAGCTCCGGGACTCTGACCGGGGGACTGTTTTTT.

This sequence joins TRBV9 and TRBJ1-2; the D is unclear. Trimming took 0 bases from V and 2 from J, leaving 5 bases between them. Germline V lookup: CDR1 SGDLS, CDR2 YYNGEE. This CDR3 comprises 13 residues. CDR3 nucleotides: TGTGCCAGCAGCGTAGCCCAGAACTATGGCTACACCTTC. Translating it yields CASSVAQNYGYTF.